The 24 T cell receptor beta chains below were found in one sample sequenced in a study of chemoradiotherapy in HPV16-positive cancers. Measured with immunoSEQ multiplex PCR; TCRdb has only the in-frame clones, and not every one. The sample lists approximately 30,000 clones, over 85% occurring once. The input for sequencing was blood, taken from a patient who underwent chemoradiotherapy. The receptors originated from a human donor with HPV-associated anogenital cancer.

The genes are TRBV27 and TRBJ1-5, with D possibly matching TRBD1 (5 bases). Germline V CDR1 and CDR2: MNHEY, SMNVEV (reference sequence). The CDR3 totals 16 residues. V was shortened by 2 bases and J by 3 bases, with 14 bases between the two germline ends. Written as DNA, the CDR3 is TGTGCCAGCAGTTTAGAGGGGTACGGGAACAATCAGCCCCAGCATTTT. Translated: CASSLEGYGNNQPQHF.

The chain employs TRBV10-3 and TRBJ1-3; D is ambiguous. The CDR3 is 15 amino acids. Trimming stripped 0 bases from V and 4 bases from J, with 10 bases between. Germline CDR1 and CDR2: ENHRY and SYGVKD. DNA for the CDR3: TGTGCCATCAGTGAGTCGTTAAGGGTCGGAAACACCATATATTTT. This encodes CAISESLRVGNTIYF.

The V call is TRBV7-9, the J call TRBJ2-1, with TRBD2 identical over 7 bases. Germline V gene data show CDR1 as SEHNR and CDR2 as FQNEAQ (reference sequence). Trimming at V came to 1 base and at J to 0 bases, leaving 3 bases not matched to a gene. This CDR3 has 16 amino acids. CDR3 sequence: CASSLERGGSYNEQFF. The CDR3 coding sequence is TGTGCCAGCAGCTTAGAGCGGGGAGGCTCCTACAATGAGCAGTTCTTC.

By share, this clone ranks as medium-sized. The chain couples TRBV6-4 to TRBJ2-3; D is unclear. Trimming pared 2 bases from V and 0 bases from J, leaving 6 bases between. From germline, CDR1 is MRHNA and CDR2 SNTAGT. The CDR3 spans 14 residues. The CDR3, as DNA: TGTGCCAGCAGTGACGGCAGTAGCACAGATACGCAGTATTTT. Its translation is CASSDGSSTDTQYF.

The chain uses TRBV28 and TRBJ2-7; 7 bases line up with TRBD1. Germline V lookup: CDR1 MDHEN, CDR2 SYDVKM. This CDR3 comprises 15 residues. V shed 7 bases, J shed 1 base, and the junction held 10 bases outside the gene matches. CDR3 coding DNA: TGTGCCAGCAATAAAAGGACAGGTGCATCCTACGAGCAGTACTTC. Encoded protein: CASNKRTGASYEQYF.

This chain connects TRBV6-5 to TRBJ1-2, with a tentative D call TRBD1 (5 bases). CDR3 length: 14 residues. V was clipped by 2 bases and J by 8 bases, with 15 bases between them. Germline V gene lookup returns CDR1 MNHEY and CDR2 SVGAGI. The DNA for the CDR3 is TGTGCCAGCAGTTACAGTGGGCAGGGCGGAGGCTACACCTTC. Protein: CASSYSGQGGGYTF.

In its sample, this clone was seen once. The chain combines TRBV18 with TRBJ2-2; TRBD1 aligns across 11 bases. The CDR3 totals 18 residues. Trimming at V came to 4 bases and at J to 3 bases, leaving 10 bases not matched to a gene. CDR1 and CDR2 from the germline V gene are KGHSH and LQKENI. The CDR3 is CASSQRTGGVKDTGELFF. In DNA, the CDR3 is TGTGCCAGCTCACAGCGGACAGGGGGCGTCAAGGACACCGGGGAGCTGTTTTTT.

The chain links TRBV7-8 to TRBJ1-2, with 10 bases identical to TRBD1. The CDR3 length is 15 residues. J was trimmed by 7 bases and V by 5 bases; bases with no gene match: 10. The germline V gene encodes CDR1 SGHVS and CDR2 FQNEAQ. CDR3 bases: TGTGCCAGCAGCACTTGGACAGGGGGAGGGGGTGGCTACACCTTC. It specifies CASSTWTGGGGGYTF.

The chain employs TRBV4-1 and TRBJ2-7, with a tentative D call TRBD1 (6 bases). Trimming shortened V by 0 bases and J by 3 bases, and 12 bases separated the two germline ends. Per germline, CDR1 MGHRA and CDR2 YSYEKL. The CDR3 runs 15 residues. The CDR3 DNA reads TGCGCCAGCAGCCAAGAGGACCACAGGGACTACGAGCAGTACTTC. Its protein is CASSQEDHRDYEQYF.

The chain is built from TRBV6-4 and TRBJ1-2; the D is unclear. This CDR3 is built from 16 residues. CDR1 MRHNA and CDR2 SNTAGT come from the germline V gene. V shed 2 bases and J shed 1 base, with 14 bases lying between them. CDR3 coding DNA: TGTGCCAGCAGTGACCCGTCCCAATTGCTTAACTATGGCTACACCTTC. This gives the protein CASSDPSQLLNYGYTF.

The genes are TRBV5-1 and TRBJ2-6; D is possibly TRBD2 (5 bases). V was pared by 2 bases and J by 0 bases, with 6 bases between. The germline V gene has CDR1 SGHRS and CDR2 YFSETQ. The CDR3 has 15 amino acids. For the CDR3, the DNA is TGCGCCAGCAGCTTCGGGAACTCTGGGGCCAACGTCCTGACTTTC. Translated, it gives CASSFGNSGANVLTF.

In DNA form, the CDR3 reads TGCGCCAGCAGCCAAGTGGGCCAGCAGTTCTTCTATGGCTACACCTTC. It is translated as CASSQVGQQFFYGYTF. The chain has TRBV4-1 and TRBJ1-2; no definite D call. Trimming took 1 base from V and 4 from J, leaving 16 bases between them. Germline CDR1 reads MGHRA; CDR2 reads YSYEKL. This CDR3 has 16 amino acids.

The rearrangement links TRBV6-5 to TRBJ2-5, with D possibly TRBD1 on 6 matching bases. The J call may not be correct, given that the DNA end is closer to TRBJ2-7. Looked up from germline, CDR1 is MNHEY and CDR2 is SVGAGI. CDR3 size: 12 residues. CDR3 residues: CASSGTTYEQYF. The CDR3 coding sequence is TGTGCCAGCTCCGGGACAACCTACGAGCAGTACTTC.

The J gene is TRBJ2-5, the V gene TRBV9, with a tentative D call TRBD2 (7 bases). This CDR3 comprises 16 residues. The V and J ends lost 0 bases and 4 bases respectively, with 16 bases between them. CDR1 and CDR2 (germline): SGDLS, YYNGEE. CDR3 nucleotides: TGTGCCAGCAGCGTAGGTGTGGGGGGGCCTTCAGAGACCCAGTACTTC. Protein sequence: CASSVGVGGPSETQYF.

This chain connects TRBV5-4 to TRBJ2-1; a weak D match, TRBD2 (6 bases). The CDR3 has 15 amino acids. Per the germline V gene, CDR1 is SGHNT and CDR2 is YYREEE (reference sequence). Trimming took 4 bases from V and 4 from J, leaving 15 bases between them. In DNA, the CDR3 is TGTGCCAGCAGCACCAGGACTAAGCCATACAATGAGCAGTTCTTC. Its translation: CASSTRTKPYNEQFF.

V usage is TRBV7-2 and J usage is TRBJ2-7, with D perhaps matching TRBD2 (6 bases). Germline V gene data show CDR1 as SGHTA and CDR2 as FQGNSA. This CDR3 contains 13 residues. V lost 3 bases and J lost 3, with 9 bases in between. CDR3 in amino acids: CASSLGRDYEQYF. CDR3 nucleotide sequence: TGTGCCAGCAGCTTGGGGCGGGACTACGAGCAGTACTTC.

The rearrangement uses TRBV25-1 and TRBJ2-1; 7 nucleotides agree with TRBD2. V dropped 6 bases and J dropped 10; count of bases not matched to a gene: 12. Germline V gene data show CDR1 as MGHDK and CDR2 as SYGVNS. This CDR3 has 14 residues. CDR3 loop: CASRSRDYRQEQFF. The DNA for the CDR3 is TGTGCCAGCAGGTCCCGGGACTATAGACAGGAGCAGTTCTTC.

This clone was picked up one time. This chain joins TRBV7-9 and TRBJ2-1, with D perhaps TRBD1 (5 bases). The V end was cut by 5 bases, the J end by 4 bases, with 9 bases between. Germline CDR1 and CDR2: SEHNR and FQNEAQ (reference sequence). The CDR3 runs to 13 residues. The DNA for the CDR3 is TGTGCCAGCAGCCCACGACAGTACAATGAGCAGTTCTTC. The encoded protein is CASSPRQYNEQFF.

V gene TRBV5-4 combines with J gene TRBJ1-3; TRBD1 might be the D (6 bases). Trimming took 4 bases from V and 5 from J, leaving 16 bases between them. CDR3 size: 15 residues. Germline V lookup: CDR1 SGHNT, CDR2 YYREEE (reference sequence). CDR3 amino acids: CASSLNRDTRNTIYF. The CDR3 DNA reads as TGTGCCAGCAGCCTTAACCGGGACACCCGAAACACCATATATTTT. Combining the CDR3 with reference TRBV5-4 and TRBJ1-3 gives the whole variable domain ETGVTQSPTHLIKTRGQQVTLRCSSQSGHNTVSWYQQALGQGPQFIFQYYREEENGRGNFPPRFSGLQFPNYSSELNVNALELDDSALYLCASSLNRDTRNTIYFGEGSWLTVV.

The chain carries TRBV27 and TRBJ1-2, with 9 bases identical to TRBD1. The CDR3 runs 13 residues. With V trimmed by 6 bases and J by 7 bases, 6 bases remained unmatched. CDR1 is MNHEY and CDR2 is SMNVEV in the germline V gene (reference sequence). The CDR3 loop is CASRPTGGSGYTF. Here the CDR3 DNA reads TGTGCCAGCAGACCTACAGGGGGCAGTGGCTACACCTTC.

The rearrangement uses TRBV7-2 and TRBJ2-2; 7 nucleotides agree with TRBD1. Germline CDR1 reads SGHTA; CDR2 reads FQGNSA. This CDR3 region has 15 residues. V shed 5 bases, J shed 4 bases, and the junction held 7 bases outside the gene matches. Here the CDR3 DNA reads TGTGCCAGCAGCATACCGACAGGGACCACCGGGGAGCTGTTTTTT. It codes for CASSIPTGTTGELFF. Variable domain in full (rest from reference TRBV7-2 and TRBJ2-2): GAGVSQSPSNKVTEKGKDVELRCDPISGHTALYWYRQSLGQGLEFLIYFQGNSAPDKSGLPSDRFSAERTGGSVSTLTIQRTQQEDSAVYLCASSIPTGTTGELFFGEGSRLTVL.

This chain links TRBV28 with TRBJ1-2; the match to TRBD1 covers 9 bases. The germline V gene has CDR1 MDHEN and CDR2 SYDVKM. V was clipped by 6 bases and J by 3 bases; unmatched bases: 5. This CDR3 comprises 14 residues. The CDR3 DNA sequence: TGTGCCAGCAGGCCGGGACAGGGTTACTATGGCTACACCTTC. It translates to CASRPGQGYYGYTF.

This chain joins TRBV28 and TRBJ1-2; 8 bases map to TRBD1. The CDR3 extends over 14 amino acids. The germline gives CDR1 MDHEN, CDR2 SYDVKM. The ends lost 6 bases at V and 4 bases at J; junction bases unmatched: 7. CDR3 amino acids: CASRETGGIYGYTF. CDR3 sequence (DNA): TGTGCCAGCAGAGAAACAGGGGGAATCTATGGCTACACCTTC.

This clone was seen once. The V and J genes are TRBV9 and TRBJ2-7; 7 bases agree with TRBD1. V trimming: 3 bases; J trimming: 3 bases; junction bases outside the gene matches: 3. There are 13 residues in the CDR3. Germline-derived CDR1 and CDR2 are SGDLS and YYNGEE. DNA of the CDR3: TGTGCCAGCAGCGGGACAGGTAACTACGAGCAGTACTTC. The encoded protein is CASSGTGNYEQYF.